This T cell receptor beta chain was found in a study of shared clonotypes between healthy human individuals. Regarding the study as a whole: Even with large depth, rarefaction showed that sorted-subset sequencing was incomplete. What naive subsets generally showed was a larger estimated richness than memory subsets showed.

Generated by immunoSEQ multiplex PCR, the TCRdb table keeps only in-frame clones and is missing some. The data contain about 2.4 million clones, 80% to 95% of them seen just once; the ten biggest clones take up 0.36%. As regards this clone: The antigen remains unidentified.

All donors were Caucasian adults living in Nashville, Tennessee. There are 15 residues in the CDR3. Germline V CDR1 and CDR2: WNHNN, SYGVQD (reference sequence). Trimming cost V 3 bases and J 4 bases, with 14 bases left between them. This chain connects TRBV10-1 to TRBJ2-3; D tentatively reads TRBD1 or TRBD2 (6 bases each). Sequencing was performed on naive CD4+ T cells from PBMCs. Subset reported: CD45RA+ positively selected. This receptor was identified in a man younger than 30 in good health. Some clones in this sample may be carry-over from other donors' samples. The CDR3 protein is CASSDGGTSPDTQYF. The CDR3 nucleotides are TGCGCCAGCAGTGACGGCGGGACATCTCCAGATACGCAGTATTTT.